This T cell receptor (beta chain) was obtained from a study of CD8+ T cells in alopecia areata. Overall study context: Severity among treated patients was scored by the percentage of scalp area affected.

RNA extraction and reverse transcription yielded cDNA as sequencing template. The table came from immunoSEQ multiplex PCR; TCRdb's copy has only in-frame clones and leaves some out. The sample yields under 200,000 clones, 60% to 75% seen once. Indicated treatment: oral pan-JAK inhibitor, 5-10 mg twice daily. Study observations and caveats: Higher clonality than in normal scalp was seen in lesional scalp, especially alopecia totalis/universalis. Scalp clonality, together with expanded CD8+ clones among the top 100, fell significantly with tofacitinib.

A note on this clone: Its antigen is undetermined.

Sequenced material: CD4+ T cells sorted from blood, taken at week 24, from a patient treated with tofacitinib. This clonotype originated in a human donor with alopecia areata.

The CDR3 loop reads CAWSVWFAGYTF. In DNA, the CDR3 is TGTGCCTGGAGTGTATGGTTTGCTGGCTACACCTTC. The gene calls are TRBV30 and TRBJ1-2; D is uncertain. Germline loops: CDR1 GTSNPN, CDR2 SVGIG (reference sequence). V dropped 0 bases and J dropped 7 bases, with 9 bases sitting between them. The CDR3 loop spans 12 amino acids.